This is a list of T cell receptor beta chains from one sample in a study of cytomegalovirus exposure and HLA in healthy donors. Assay used: immunoSEQ multiplex PCR; TCRdb lists only in-frame clones, some missing. The table lists 100,000 to 150,000 clones, about 88% of them singletons. Sequencing used PBMCs. The receptors were gathered from a woman under 30 in good health and CMV-seronegative. Both conserved end residues are part of each CDR3. A D gene is named only where the DNA matches it firmly. The size field is filled for only some rows; it gives once, few, many or a size class.

j_call clone_size v_call d_call cdr3_nt cdr3_aa
TRBJ1-2 - TRBV6-5 - TGTGCCAGCAGTCCGATGGAGCCTTCTAACTATGGCTACACCTTC CASSPMEPSNYGYTF
TRBJ1-2 - TRBV2 - TGTGCCAGCAGTGGACAGGTAGTTAGCTATGGCTACACCTTC CASSGQVVSYGYTF
TRBJ1-4 many TRBV19 - TGTGCCAGTAGTTTTACCCCGGGATATGCTGAAAAACTGTTTTTT CASSFTPGYAEKLFF
TRBJ2-7 once TRBV10-3 - TGTGCCATCAGCTACGACAGCGATTCCTACGAGCAGTACTTC CAISYDSDSYEQYF
TRBJ2-5 - TRBV19 TRBD2 TGTGCCAGTAGTACTCGACTAGCGGGGGGCCCGGCGTCAGAGACCCAGTACTTC CASSTRLAGGPASETQYF
TRBJ1-5 - TRBV6-5 - TGTGCCAGCAGTTACTCGAGAGATCAGCCCCAGCATTTT CASSYSRDQPQHF
TRBJ2-1 - TRBV28 TRBD2 TGTGCCAGCAGTTTACGTAGCGGGGGTGAGCAGTTCTTC CASSLRSGGEQFF
TRBJ2-1 - TRBV14 - TGTGCCAGCAGCCCCACAGGGTTCAGCAATGAGCAGTTCTTC CASSPTGFSNEQFF
TRBJ1-2 - TRBV7-8 - TGTGCCAGCAGCTTAGGCAGGGGCCGGGCGAACTATGGCTACACCTTC CASSLGRGRANYGYTF
TRBJ1-2 - TRBV2 - TGTGCCAGCAGTGAAGCCAGAGGCTATGGCTACACCTTC CASSEARGYGYTF
TRBJ1-5 few TRBV7-9 - TGTGCCAGCAACCAGGCGATCAATCAGCCCCAGCATTTT CASNQAINQPQHF
TRBJ1-4 - TRBV13 - TGTGCCAGCAGCTTAGGCCTTGAAAAACTGTTTTTT CASSLGLEKLFF
TRBJ1-4 - TRBV5-6 TRBD1 TGTGCCAGCAGCCGGGACAGAAGTTATGAAAAACTGTTTTTT CASSRDRSYEKLFF
TRBJ1-1 - TRBV2 - TGTGCCAGCACCCAGGAGGGGGGGCGTTCTGAAGCTTTCTTT CASTQEGGRSEAFF
TRBJ2-3 - TRBV10-2 TRBD1 TGCGCCAGCAGTGGACAGGGAAATACGAACCAGTATTTT CASSGQGNTNQYF
TRBJ1-5 - TRBV6-1 - TGTGCCAGCAGTGGATGGGGGGGCGAGGGTCAGCCCCAGCATTTT CASSGWGGEGQPQHF
TRBJ1-1 - TRBV20-1 - TGCAGTGCTAGAGTCGGTTATGCTTTCTTT CSARVGYAFF
TRBJ2-1 once TRBV6-5 TRBD1 TGTGCCACCAAGCTTCCGGGACAGCATGATGAGCAGTTCTTC CATKLPGQHDEQFF
TRBJ2-5 - TRBV5-1 - TGCGCCAGCAGCACCGTCGGGGGAGAGACCCAGTACTTC CASSTVGGETQYF
TRBJ2-7 - TRBV5-5 TRBD2 TGTGCCAGCAGGGGGGGACTAGCGGGCGCGCAGTACTTC CASRGGLAGAQYF
TRBJ1-1 - TRBV7-9 TRBD1 TGTGCCAGCAGCGGACAGGTATACACTGAAGCTTTCTTT CASSGQVYTEAFF
TRBJ1-6 - TRBV7-9 - TGTGCCAGCAGCCCCCGGGGGAGCTCCTATAATTCACCCCTCCACTTT CASSPRGSSYNSPLHF
TRBJ1-1 once TRBV5-1 - TGCGCCAGCAGCGGAGCTTCGGCGGATAACACTGAAGCTTTCTTT CASSGASADNTEAFF
TRBJ2-1 once TRBV11-2 - TGTGCCAGCAGCTTAGATTTCTACCGCATCGATGAGCAGTTCTTC CASSLDFYRIDEQFF
TRBJ1-5 - TRBV18 TRBD1 TGTGCCAGCTCACCAAGACAGGGGAATAGCAATCAGCCCCAGCATTTT CASSPRQGNSNQPQHF
TRBJ1-1 - TRBV5-1 - TGCGCCAGCAGCTTGCAGGCCATGAACACTGAAGCTTTCTTT CASSLQAMNTEAFF
TRBJ1-3 - TRBV2 - TGTGCCAGCCCAAGGCTAGATGGAAACACCATATATTTT CASPRLDGNTIYF
TRBJ2-1 few TRBV7-6 - TGTGCCAGCAGCTTAGGACCACAGGGTGATTATCAGAATGAGCAGTTCTTC CASSLGPQGDYQNEQFF
TRBJ2-1 - TRBV7-2 - TGTGCCAGCAGCTCGACGGGGATTTCCTACAATGAGCAGTTCTTC CASSSTGISYNEQFF
TRBJ2-1 - TRBV4-1 - TGCGCCAGCAGCCAAAGGACTAATTCTGAGCAGTTCTTC CASSQRTNSEQFF
TRBJ2-7 once TRBV19 - TGTGCCAGTAGTATAAAGGTTGAGGACGAGCAGTACTTC CASSIKVEDEQYF
TRBJ1-5 - TRBV25-1 - TGTGCCAGCAGTGATTGGCTCGACAATCAGCCCCAGCATTTT CASSDWLDNQPQHF
TRBJ2-1 - TRBV9 TRBD2 TGTGCCAGCAGCCCCCGCCAGCGGGGAATCACCCGGGATGACAATGAGCAGTTCTTC CASSPRQRGITRDDNEQFF
TRBJ1-2 - TRBV4-1 - TGCGCCAGCAGCCAAGCCACAGAATATGGCTACACCTTC CASSQATEYGYTF
TRBJ1-4 - TRBV6-1 - TGTGCCAGCTCGGTGGGGGCAAGGGGAAAACTGTTTTTT CASSVGARGKLFF
TRBJ2-5 - TRBV7-9 - TGTGCCAGCAGCTCAAATACCGGGACTGCCCCGGAGACCCAGTACTTC CASSSNTGTAPETQYF
TRBJ2-7 - TRBV7-8 - TGTGCCAGCAGCCATCCCGGGTCCAGCTCCTACGAGCAGTACTTC CASSHPGSSSYEQYF
TRBJ1-1 - TRBV6-5 - TGTGCCAGCAGTTATAACTCGAACACTGAAGCTTTCTTT CASSYNSNTEAFF
TRBJ1-4 once TRBV14 - TGTGCCAGCAGCCAAGATATGGTCACCCCGCGGGGTGAAAAACTGTTTTTT CASSQDMVTPRGEKLFF
TRBJ1-1 - TRBV7-3 TRBD1 TGTGCCAGCAGCTTGACCCCGGGACAGGGGGCATCTGAAGCTTTCTTT CASSLTPGQGASEAFF
TRBJ1-2 many TRBV25-1 - TGTGCCAGCCACTCGGGGGGAAGGGGCTACACCTTC CASHSGGRGYTF